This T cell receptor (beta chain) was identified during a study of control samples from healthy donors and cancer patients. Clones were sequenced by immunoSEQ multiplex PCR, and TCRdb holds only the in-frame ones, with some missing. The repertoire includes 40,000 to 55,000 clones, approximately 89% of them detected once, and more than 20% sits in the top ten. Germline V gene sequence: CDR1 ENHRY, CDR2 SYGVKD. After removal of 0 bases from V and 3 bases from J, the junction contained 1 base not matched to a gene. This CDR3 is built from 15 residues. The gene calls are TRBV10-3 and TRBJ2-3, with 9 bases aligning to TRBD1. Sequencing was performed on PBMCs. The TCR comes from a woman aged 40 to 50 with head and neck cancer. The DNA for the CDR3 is TGTGCCATCAGTGAGTCGGGACAGGGAACAGATACGCAGTATTTT. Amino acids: CAISESGQGTDTQYF.